This is a list of T cell receptor beta chains from one sample in a study of shared clonotypes between healthy human individuals. The protocol was immunoSEQ multiplex PCR, while the TCRdb copy is restricted to in-frame clones and leaves out a portion. The data contain 2 million to 3 million clones, around 90% of them seen just once; the ten biggest clones take up over 0.12%. Sequenced material: naive CD4+ T cells sorted from blood. The receptor source for this set is a man aged 18 to 35 in good health. Each CDR3 is given with its conserved first and last residue. D genes are given only for firm matches. The size field is filled for only some rows; it gives once, few, many or a size class.

TRBD1 . TRBJ2-2 TRBV2 CASIQDRGAGELFF TGTGCCAGCATTCAGGACAGGGGAGCCGGGGAGCTGTTTTTT
. . TRBJ2-3 TRBV18 CASSPRDTQYF TGTGCCAGCTCACCAAGGGATACGCAGTATTTT
. . TRBJ1-1 TRBV27 CASSSSGASERGEAFF TGTGCCAGCAGCTCATCCGGGGCCTCAGAAAGGGGTGAAGCTTTCTTT
. once TRBJ2-3 TRBV20-1 CSQKAWDTQYF TGCAGCCAAAAAGCCTGGGATACGCAGTATTTT
. . TRBJ1-1 TRBV6-1 CASRRNEGTEAFF TGTGCCAGCAGACGGAACGAGGGCACTGAAGCTTTCTTT
TRBD1 . TRBJ2-5 TRBV18 CASSQNRGGETQYF TGTGCCAGCTCACAAAACAGGGGCGGGGAGACCCAGTACTTC
. once TRBJ2-3 TRBV27 CASSLKLGGADTQYF TGTGCCAGCAGTTTAAAACTAGGGGGAGCGGATACGCAGTATTTT
TRBD1 . TRBJ1-4 TRBV27 CASSPTTGGPITNEKLFF TGTGCCAGCAGCCCGACGACAGGGGGCCCTATAACTAATGAAAAACTGTTTTTT
. . TRBJ1-6 TRBV19 CASSKGQSYNSPLHF TGTGCCAGTAGTAAGGGGCAGTCCTATAATTCACCCCTCCACTTT
. . TRBJ1-5 TRBV27 CASSPRRGGNQPQHF TGTGCCAGCAGCCCAAGGAGGGGCGGCAATCAGCCCCAGCATTTT
. . TRBJ2-5 TRBV5-1 CASSFGKETQYF TGCGCCAGCAGCTTTGGAAAAGAGACCCAGTACTTC
. . TRBJ1-6 TRBV10-2 CASSESDNSPLHF TGCGCCAGCAGTGAGTCGGATAATTCACCCCTCCACTTT
TRBD1 . TRBJ2-3 TRBV6-1 CASSGARDRELTDTQYF TGTGCCAGCAGTGGCGCCCGGGACAGGGAACTCACAGATACGCAGTATTTT
TRBD2 . TRBJ2-5 TRBV19 CASSNVAGGETQYF TGTGCCAGTAGTAACGTAGCGGGAGGAGAGACCCAGTACTTC
TRBD1 . TRBJ1-4 TRBV4-3 CASSQDWGTVTNEKLFF TGCGCCAGCAGCCAAGACTGGGGGACAGTCACTAATGAAAAACTGTTTTTT
TRBD1 . TRBJ1-6 TRBV4-1 CASSLLGQNNSPLHF TGCGCCAGCAGCCTTTTGGGACAGAATAATTCACCCCTCCACTTT
TRBD2 . TRBJ2-7 TRBV7-9 CASSYTSGYEQYF TGTGCCAGCAGCTACACTAGCGGATACGAGCAGTACTTC
. . TRBJ1-2 TRBV5-1 CASTPDSSNYGYTF TGCGCCAGCACCCCGGACAGCTCTAACTATGGCTACACCTTC
. . TRBJ2-1 TRBV5-4 CASSRLSGDIYNEQFF TGTGCCAGCAGCAGACTCTCGGGGGACATATACAATGAGCAGTTCTTC
. . TRBJ2-3 TRBV9 CASSVRAGPDTQYF TGTGCCAGCAGCGTAAGGGCAGGGCCTGATACGCAGTATTTT
TRBD2 . TRBJ2-1 TRBV10-1 CASSESTLGKRGGEQFF TGCGCCAGCAGTGAGTCGACTCTCGGGAAGCGGGGAGGGGAGCAGTTCTTC
. . TRBJ2-5 TRBV29-1 CSVGQLLQETQYF TGCAGCGTTGGTCAACTTCTCCAAGAGACCCAGTACTTC
. . TRBJ2-3 TRBV18 CASSPLPTTLTDTQYF TGTGCCAGCTCACCACTTCCTACAACCCTCACAGATACGCAGTATTTT
. once TRBJ1-1 TRBV7-2 CASSRLFDTEAFF TGTGCCAGCAGCCGACTATTTGACACTGAAGCTTTCTTT
TRBD2 . TRBJ2-1 TRBV19 CAAAGGPKTYNEQFF TGTGCCGCTGCGGGAGGGCCTAAAACGTACAATGAGCAGTTCTTC
. . TRBJ1-4 TRBV11-2 CASSLEAATNEKLFF TGTGCCAGCAGCTTAGAGGCAGCAACTAATGAAAAACTGTTTTTT
. . TRBJ1-2 TRBV6-1 CASSPAGVHYGYTF TGTGCCAGCAGCCCCGCAGGGGTTCACTATGGCTACACCTTC
TRBD2 . TRBJ2-1 TRBV6-1 CASSGPRAGVYNEQFF TGTGCCAGCAGTGGCCCCCGAGCGGGGGTCTACAATGAGCAGTTCTTC
. . TRBJ1-1 TRBV11-2 CASSKTGTVNTEAFF TGTGCCAGCAGCAAAACCGGGACGGTGAACACTGAAGCTTTCTTT
. . TRBJ1-1 TRBV6-5 CASSWGGGPSTEAFF TGTGCCAGCAGTTGGGGCGGGGGGCCGAGCACTGAAGCTTTCTTT
. . TRBJ2-2 TRBV25-1 CASRAVGSDALELFF TGTGCCAGCAGGGCAGTTGGATCTGACGCTTTAGAGCTGTTTTTT
TRBD2 . TRBJ2-3 TRBV6-5 CASNPASGSDTQYF TGTGCCAGCAACCCCGCGAGCGGGAGTGATACGCAGTATTTT
. . TRBJ2-3 TRBV5-1 CASSLGDTQYF TGCGCCAGCAGCCTTGGGGATACGCAGTATTTT
TRBD2 . TRBJ2-5 TRBV9 CASGSGLAVSQETQYF TGTGCCAGCGGCTCCGGACTAGCGGTTTCCCAAGAGACCCAGTACTTC
. . TRBJ1-5 TRBV6-1 CASSEDPSYQPQHF TGTGCCAGCAGTGAAGATCCGTCTTATCAGCCCCAGCATTTT
. . TRBJ2-1 TRBV5-6 CASSLVGVFSSNEQFF TGTGCCAGCAGCTTGGTTGGGGTTTTTTCTTCCAATGAGCAGTTCTTC
. . TRBJ2-7 TRBV5-1 CASSLGDYEQYF TGCGCCAGCAGCTTGGGAGATTACGAGCAGTACTTC
TRBD1 . TRBJ2-7 TRBV2 CASSVGQLAYEQYF TGTGCCAGCAGTGTGGGACAGCTCGCCTACGAGCAGTACTTC
. . TRBJ2-7 TRBV9 CASSRTGAPYEQYF TGTGCCAGCAGTCGAACCGGGGCCCCCTACGAGCAGTACTTC